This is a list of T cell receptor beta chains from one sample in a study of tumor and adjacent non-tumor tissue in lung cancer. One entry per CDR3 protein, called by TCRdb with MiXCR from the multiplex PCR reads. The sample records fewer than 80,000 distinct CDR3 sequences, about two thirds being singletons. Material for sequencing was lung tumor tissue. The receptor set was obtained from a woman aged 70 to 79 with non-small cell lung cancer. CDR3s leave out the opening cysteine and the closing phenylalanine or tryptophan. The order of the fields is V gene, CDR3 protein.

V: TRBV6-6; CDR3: PISRDSFEQF
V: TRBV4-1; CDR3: ASSQGSRTLYEQY
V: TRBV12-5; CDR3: TSGAGTGTLDTQY
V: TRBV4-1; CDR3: ASSQGIDPELAGVYKQY
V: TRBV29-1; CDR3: NLTGISYNEQL
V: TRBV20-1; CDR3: SARPTGTYNEQF
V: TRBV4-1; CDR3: ARSQVSGLAGDTQY
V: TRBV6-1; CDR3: AISGLAGHRMGTDTQY
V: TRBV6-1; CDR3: VSSEDGTSGANVLT
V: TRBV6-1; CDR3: ASSKTEANDEQF
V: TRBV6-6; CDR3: ASRYPRGYEQF
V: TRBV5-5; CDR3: PSSRAPGGMRGEIQY
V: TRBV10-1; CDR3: VSSDNRGKNTEAF
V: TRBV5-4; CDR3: ASSWGGLAGVYYEQF
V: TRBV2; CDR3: AGSRSGSGRSYNEQF
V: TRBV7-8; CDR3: ANSLTSAKETQY
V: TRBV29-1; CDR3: SVFYRHSPSFDWGYT
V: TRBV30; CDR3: AWSHPGLAGWNEQF
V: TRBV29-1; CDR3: SVRIAGIETQY
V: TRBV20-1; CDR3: SATRAEQY
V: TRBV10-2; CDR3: ATNGLNTEVI
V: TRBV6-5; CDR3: ASSSLTGGLWRETQH
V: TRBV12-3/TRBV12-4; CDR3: ASSLVPTGGPLH
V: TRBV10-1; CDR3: AKSVGPNTEAF
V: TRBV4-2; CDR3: DSSQGNETYSEQF
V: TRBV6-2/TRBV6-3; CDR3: ASSYSVRFEQF
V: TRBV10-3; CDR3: AISPGVVTGKLS
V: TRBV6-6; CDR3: DSWGLAGVYNEQF
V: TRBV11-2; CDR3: ASSSSVAGGNEQY
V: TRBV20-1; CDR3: NARGDHRGLREQY
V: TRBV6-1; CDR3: ASKKVADPSYEQY
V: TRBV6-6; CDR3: ASNGGLAGYNEQF